What follows are 27 T cell receptor beta chains derived from one specimen sequenced in a study of cytomegalovirus exposure and HLA in healthy donors (dated 2017 in TCRdb). Library creation used the immunoSEQ multiplex PCR assay. For the multiplex PCR, a mixture combining 60 forward primers for TCR Vbeta segments and 13 reverse primers for TCR Jbeta segments was used. What TCRdb holds here is the immuneACCESS table cut down to in-frame rearrangements. Part of the clones is not present; checked against another copy, under half of the missing clones reflect an unresolved V gene, and the others are unexplained. The sample contains about 160,000 clones, 75% to 85% of them found a single time. The ten largest clonotypes hold around 14% of the sample. The material sequenced was PBMCs. All receptors come from a woman in her 50s in good health and CMV-seronegative.

This clone was seen only a few times. The DNA for the CDR3 is TGTGCCAGCACCCCCTCCGGAGGCACAGATACGCAGTATTTT. The encoded protein is CASTPSGGTDTQYF. V gene TRBV7-2 combines with J gene TRBJ2-3, with D uncertain. Deletions cut 7 bases from V and 1 base from J, with 12 bases between. The CDR3 totals 14 residues. Germline-derived CDR1 and CDR2 are SGHTA and FQGNSA.

The chain employs TRBV19 and TRBJ1-4, with 8 nucleotides matching TRBD1. V was pared by 4 bases and J by 7 bases, with 8 bases of the junction left unmatched. Germline-derived CDR1 and CDR2 are LNHDA and SQIVND (reference sequence). The CDR3 is 15 amino acids. CDR3 nucleotide sequence: TGTGCCAGTAGTACCGGACAGGGTTATAGTGAAAAACTGTTTTTT. It translates to CASSTGQGYSEKLFF.

This chain connects TRBV7-2 to TRBJ2-1; D is possibly TRBD2 (5 bases). CDR1 and CDR2 from the germline V gene are SGHTA and FQGNSA. CDR3 length: 15 amino acids. The V end was cut by 1 base, the J end by 0 bases, with 7 bases between. CDR3 in amino acids: CASSLGSDSYNEQFF. Here the CDR3 DNA reads TGTGCCAGCAGCTTAGGTAGCGACTCCTACAATGAGCAGTTCTTC.

The J gene is TRBJ2-1, the V gene TRBV4-2, with TRBD2 matching 12 bases. The CDR3 is made up of 14 amino acids. V gave up 5 bases and J gave up 7 bases; unmatched junction bases: 3. The germline CDR1 and CDR2 sequences are LGHNA and YNFKEQ. The CDR3 DNA is TGTGCCAGCAGCGGACTAGCGGGACCTAATGAGCAGTTCTTC. It encodes CASSGLAGPNEQFF.

CDR3 DNA sequence: TGTGCCAGCAGCAAAAGCGGGGGGGCCTTCCAAGAGACCCAGTACTTC. Translation gives CASSKSGGAFQETQYF. The genes are TRBV11-2 and TRBJ2-5, with 10 bases identical to TRBD2. V lost 5 bases and J lost 1; bases outside the gene matches: 7. CDR3 size: 16 residues. Germline V gene lookup returns CDR1 SGHAT and CDR2 FQNNGV.

V usage is TRBV29-1 and J usage is TRBJ1-1; weak D call: TRBD1 (5 bases). Germline V CDR1 and CDR2: SQVTM, ANQGSEA. This CDR3 is 13 amino acids long. V lost 4 bases, J lost 0 bases, and 9 bases lay in between. The CDR3 DNA reads TGCAGCGTTGTAACAGGTTTGAACACTGAAGCTTTCTTT. Its protein is CSVVTGLNTEAFF.

In this sample, this clone turned up a few times. V is TRBV18 and J is TRBJ1-1, with D possibly matching TRBD1 (6 bases). Germline loops: CDR1 KGHSH, CDR2 LQKENI. V was trimmed by 3 bases and J by 3 bases, leaving 8 bases between them. This CDR3 contains 13 residues. CDR3 loop: CASSPAGDTEAFF. CDR3 sequence (DNA): TGTGCCAGCTCACCGGCAGGGGACACTGAAGCTTTCTTT. Full variable domain (outside the CDR3, taken from reference TRBV18 and TRBJ1-1): NAGVMQNPRHLVRRRGQEARLRCSPMKGHSHVYWYRQLPEEGLKFMVYLQKENIIDESGMPKERFSAEFPKEGPSILRIQQVVRGDSAAYFCASSPAGDTEAFFGQGTRLTVV.

The chain has TRBV7-9 and TRBJ1-2; 8 positions agree with TRBD1. After removal of 7 bases from V and 4 bases from J, the junction contained 8 bases not matched to a gene. This CDR3 has 14 residues. Germline values: CDR1 SEHNR, CDR2 FQNEAQ (reference sequence). The CDR3 DNA sequence: TGTGCCAGCAACGCCCAGGGGGCTAGCTATGGCTACACCTTC. Its protein product is CASNAQGASYGYTF.

V usage is TRBV25-1 and J usage is TRBJ2-5, with D perhaps matching TRBD2 (6 bases). Between the trimmed V and J ends, which lost 3 bases and 4 bases, there was a span of 24 bases. Germline CDR1 MGHDK, CDR2 SYGVNS. The CDR3 runs to 18 residues. The CDR3 bases are TGTGCCAGCAGTGACTGGGGAGGAGGGTCAATTTTTGGAGAGACCCAGTACTTC. The encoded protein is CASSDWGGGSIFGETQYF. Combining the CDR3 with reference TRBV25-1 and TRBJ2-5 gives the whole variable domain EADIYQTPRYLVIGTGKKITLECSQTMGHDKMYWYQQDPGMELHLIHYSYGVNSTEKGDLSSESTVSRIRTEHFPLTLESARPSHTSQYLCASSDWGGGSIFGETQYFGPGTRLLVL.

This clone turned up a few times. This chain connects TRBV9 to TRBJ2-5; 9 bases match TRBD2. Germline V gene sequence: CDR1 SGDLS, CDR2 YYNGEE. This CDR3 contains 15 residues. V was pared by 1 base and J by 2 bases, with 3 bases of the junction left unmatched. Here the CDR3 reads CASSVSTSGQETQYF. The CDR3 nucleotides read TGTGCCAGCAGCGTATCGACTAGCGGACAAGAGACCCAGTACTTC.

Concerning this clone: Other DNA sequences in this sample translate to the same CDR3. V and J are TRBV6-6 and TRBJ2-5; no reliable D call. This CDR3 comprises 14 residues. V dropped 3 bases and J dropped 1 base, with 9 bases sitting between them. The germline V gene encodes CDR1 MNHNY and CDR2 SVGAGI (reference sequence). The CDR3 is CASSYPGSQETQYF. In nucleotides, the CDR3 is TGTGCCAGCAGTTATCCCGGGTCCCAAGAGACCCAGTACTTC.

The chain has TRBV7-6 and TRBJ2-3; TRBD2 agrees at 8 bases. J gave up 1 base and V 2 bases, and 2 bases lay outside the gene matches. The CDR3 sequence is 15 residues long. CDR1 and CDR2 (germline): SGHVS, FNYEAQ. CDR3 bases: TGTGCCAGCAGCTTATCGACTAGCGGCACAGATACGCAGTATTTT. It specifies CASSLSTSGTDTQYF.

The gene calls are TRBV6-5 and TRBJ2-6, with D tentatively TRBD1 (6 bases). Germline-derived CDR1 and CDR2 are MNHEY and SVGAGI. The CDR3 has 16 residues. The V end was cut by 2 bases, the J end by 2 bases, with 10 bases between. The CDR3 bases are TGTGCCAGCAGTTACACCTCAGGGGCTGGGGCCAACGTCCTGACTTTC. Translating gives CASSYTSGAGANVLTF.

In DNA, the CDR3 is TGTGCCAGCAGCTTTCTAGATGGAGTCGAGCAGTACTTC. Amino acids: CASSFLDGVEQYF. This chain links TRBV7-9 with TRBJ2-7; D ambiguous. Trimming removed 3 bases at V and 6 bases at J, with 12 bases between. The germline CDR1 and CDR2 sequences are SEHNR and FQNEAQ (reference sequence). The CDR3 runs 13 residues. The full variable domain, completed using reference TRBV7-9 and TRBJ2-7, is DTGVSQNPRHKITKRGQNVTFRCDPISEHNRLYWYRQTLGQGPEFLTYFQNEAQLEKSRLLSDRFSAERPKGSFSTLEIQRTEQGDSAMYLCASSFLDGVEQYFGPGTRLTVT.

The chain joins TRBV25-1 to TRBJ1-1; D is unclear. This CDR3 comprises 14 residues. Germline CDR1 and CDR2: MGHDK and SYGVNS. V was shortened by 1 base and J by 1 base, with 7 bases between the two germline ends. The CDR3 spells CASSEFPGNTEAFF. CDR3 DNA sequence: TGTGCCAGCAGTGAATTTCCAGGGAACACTGAAGCTTTCTTT.

The chain joins TRBV27 to TRBJ2-1; weak D call: TRBD2 (6 bases). CDR1 is MNHEY, CDR2 SMNVEV, per germline (reference sequence). This CDR3 comprises 14 residues. V lost 3 bases, J lost 3 bases, and 9 bases lay in between. The CDR3 DNA sequence: TGTGCCAGCAGTTTCGGGAGAAACTACAATGAGCAGTTCTTC. It specifies CASSFGRNYNEQFF.

With respect to this clone: One end of the junction is discordant with germline, which a read error may explain. As DNA, the CDR3 is TGTTCCAGCAGCATAGGACAGGGATACGGAGATACGCAGTATTTT. Its translation: CSSSIGQGYGDTQYF. The V and J genes are TRBV7-9 and TRBJ2-3; 8 nucleotides agree with TRBD1. Germline V gives CDR1 SEHNR, CDR2 FQNEAQ (reference sequence). The CDR3 contains 15 residues.

CDR3 DNA sequence: TGCGCCAGCAGCCCGGGACAGGGGAACACCGGGGAGCTGTTTTTT. This translates into CASSPGQGNTGELFF. This rearrangement joins TRBV5-1 to TRBJ2-2, with 9 bases fitting TRBD1. The germline V gene has CDR1 SGHRS and CDR2 YFSETQ. Trimming cost V 4 bases and J 1 base; bases outside gene matches: 2. This CDR3 spans 15 amino acids. Combining the CDR3 with reference TRBV5-1 and TRBJ2-2 gives the whole variable domain KAGVTQTPRYLIKTRGQQVTLSCSPISGHRSVSWYQQTPGQGLQFLFEYFSETQRNKGNFPGRFSGRQFSNSRSEMNVSTLELGDSALYLCASSPGQGNTGELFFGEGSRLTVL.

Of note for this clone: Germline and junction disagree at one end, which may indicate a read error. The CDR3 DNA follows: TGTTCCAGCAGCTTAGCGCTGGACAGGGGGCATGGCTACACCTTC. Its translation: CSSSLALDRGHGYTF. The chain links TRBV7-9 to TRBJ1-2; 11 nucleotides align to TRBD1. The germline V gene encodes CDR1 SEHNR and CDR2 FQNEAQ (reference sequence). The CDR3 runs 15 residues. Full variable domain (outside the CDR3, taken from reference TRBV7-9 and TRBJ1-2): DTGVSQNPRHKITKRGQNVTFRCDPISEHNRLYWYRQTLGQGPEFLTYFQNEAQLEKSRLLSDRFSAERPKGSFSTLEIQRTEQGDSAMYLCSSSLALDRGHGYTFGSGTRLTVV.

This chain uses TRBV2 with TRBJ2-3; TRBD1 aligns across 8 bases. Germline V CDR1 and CDR2: SNHLY, FYNNEI. This CDR3 has 16 amino acids. J was trimmed by 4 bases and V by 2 bases; bases with no gene match: 8. As DNA, the CDR3 is TGTGCCAGCAGTGAAAAAAATCAGGGGGCAGCAGATACGCAGTATTTT. Its protein product is CASSEKNQGAADTQYF.

As DNA, the CDR3 is TGTGCCAGCAGCCAGGGACTAGCGGGACCAGAGACCCAGTACTTC. This sequence encodes CASSQGLAGPETQYF. The chain carries TRBV2 and TRBJ2-5, with 13 bases aligning to TRBD2. Germline V gives CDR1 SNHLY, CDR2 FYNNEI. The CDR3 length is 15 residues. With 6 bases clipped from V and 4 bases from J, the junction kept 5 bases outside the gene matches.

The CDR3 nucleotides read TGTGCCAGCTCACTACCCGGGAGGACTGAAGCTTTCTTT. This gives the protein CASSLPGRTEAFF. This chain joins TRBV18 and TRBJ1-1; D remains unclear. The CDR3 length is 13 residues. The V end lost 4 bases, the J end lost 5 bases, and 11 bases lay between the germline ends. The V gene's germline CDR1 is KGHSH and CDR2 LQKENI.

This sequence joins TRBV27 and TRBJ1-1, with TRBD1 as a possible D gene (5 bases). CDR3 length equals 16 residues. Germline-derived CDR1 and CDR2 are MNHEY and SMNVEV (reference sequence). The V end was cut by 3 bases, the J end by 4 bases, with 18 bases between. The CDR3 loop is CASSLGGARYRTEAFF. CDR3 sequence (DNA): TGTGCCAGCAGTTTGGGTGGGGCTCGGTATCGCACTGAAGCTTTCTTT.

The J gene is TRBJ2-1, the V gene TRBV7-9; 8 nucleotides align to TRBD1. Unmatched junction bases numbered 7, after V lost 1 base and J lost 5 bases. Germline CDR1 is SEHNR and CDR2 is FQNEAQ (reference sequence). CDR3 length equals 16 residues. CDR3 loop: CASSLVAGGGDNEQFF. In nucleotides, the CDR3 is TGTGCCAGCAGCTTAGTGGCAGGGGGCGGAGACAATGAGCAGTTCTTC. Supplemented by reference TRBV7-9 and TRBJ2-1, the full variable domain reads DTGVSQNPRHKITKRGQNVTFRCDPISEHNRLYWYRQTLGQGPEFLTYFQNEAQLEKSRLLSDRFSAERPKGSFSTLEIQRTEQGDSAMYLCASSLVAGGGDNEQFFGPGTRLTVL.

This clone was counted between two and nine times. This chain links TRBV7-2 with TRBJ2-2, with 7 positions matching TRBD2. CDR3 length equals 13 residues. V shed 6 bases, J shed 5 bases, and the junction held 3 bases outside the gene matches. The germline CDR1 and CDR2 sequences are SGHTA and FQGNSA. The CDR3 nucleotides read TGTGCCAGCAGATTGGGAGGGACCGGGGAGCTGTTTTTT. Protein sequence: CASRLGGTGELFF.

The chain couples TRBV12-5 to TRBJ2-7; D is perhaps TRBD1 (6 bases). CDR3 length: 14 amino acids. Trimming took 1 base from V and 6 from J, leaving 13 bases between them. CDR1 LGHNT and CDR2 FRNRAP come from the germline V gene. Here the CDR3 DNA reads TGTGCTAGTGGTTTGGCAGCCACAGGGTCCGAGCAGTACTTC. It is translated as CASGLAATGSEQYF. Together with reference TRBV12-5 and TRBJ2-7, the CDR3 gives the full variable domain: DARVTQTPRHKVTEMGQEVTMRCQPILGHNTVFWYRQTMMQGLELLAYFRNRAPLDDSGMPKDRFSAEMPDATLATLKIQPSEPRDSAVYFCASGLAATGSEQYFGPGTRLTVT.

The V call is TRBV19, the J call TRBJ2-1; 10 bases line up with TRBD2. V gave up 5 bases and J gave up 7 bases; unmatched junction bases: 2. From germline, CDR1 is LNHDA and CDR2 SQIVND (reference sequence). The CDR3 covers 13 residues. The CDR3 sequence: CASSRSGGNEQFF. CDR3 bases: TGTGCCAGTAGTCGTAGCGGGGGGAATGAGCAGTTCTTC.